This entry lists 32 T cell receptor beta chains sequenced from one sample in a study of T cells in women clearing cervical HPV infection. Profiling relied on immunoSEQ multiplex PCR, and the TCRdb table lists in-frame clones only, not all of them. The specimen's table records fewer than 35,000 clones. Sequenced material: blood buffy coat. All receptors come from a woman aged 18 to 75 with a cervical HPV16 infection that either progressed to CIN3+ or cleared (not recorded which).

Worth noting for this clone: At one end, the junction sequence differs from germline, possibly due to a read error. Read sequence stops 3 residues before the CDR3 end, and the germline J gene provides the missing end. The V gene is TRBV2, the J gene TRBJ2-5; weak D call: TRBD1 (5 bases). This CDR3 has 14 residues. Germline values: CDR1 SNHLY, CDR2 FYNNEI. Partial CDR3 DNA: TGTGCCAGCAGCGAAGAAGGGGTTGTGGAGACC. This codes for CASSEEGVVET. The entire CDR3 reads CASSEEGVVETQYF.

Note on this clone: The read comes to an end 3 residues before the CDR3 does, leaving the germline J gene to fill in the end. The gene calls are TRBV20-1 and TRBJ1-2; D is perhaps TRBD1 (6 bases). V was shortened by 7 bases and J by 0 bases, with 12 bases between the two germline ends. Germline CDR1 DFQATT, CDR2 SNEGSKA (reference sequence). The CDR3 has 13 amino acids. The CDR3 spells CSVKDSSNYGYTF. The sequenced CDR3 bases are TGCAGTGTTAAGGACAGCTCTAACTATGGC.

As regards this clone: The sequence runs out 3 residues before the end of the CDR3; the remainder is reconstructed from the germline J gene. The rearrangement links TRBV14 to TRBJ2-7, with 8 bases matching TRBD1. Germline V CDR1 and CDR2: SGHDN, FVKESK. The J segment lost 6 bases and the V segment lost 3 bases, leaving 10 bases of the junction unmatched. The CDR3 has 15 amino acids. The CDR3 here is CASSQHRGSRSEQYF. The CDR3 bases that were read are TGTGCCAGCAGCCAGCACAGGGGGTCGAGGAGCGAG.

Comments on this clone: The junction departs from the called germline gene at one end, perhaps through a read error. The read falls 3 residues short of the CDR3 end, and the missing part is taken from the germline J gene. V is TRBV7-7 and J is TRBJ1-1; D unclear. Germline CDR1 is SSHAT and CDR2 is FNYEAQ (reference sequence). This CDR3 is built from 13 residues. The CDR3 region is CASSLVSSGEAFF. The CDR3 DNA, read in part, is TGTGCTAGCAGCTTAGTGTCCTCAGGCGAG. Looking up the rest from reference TRBV7-7 and TRBJ1-1 gives the full variable domain: GAGVSQSPRYKVTKRGQDVTLRCDPISSHATLYWYQQALGQGPEFLTYFNYEAQPDKSGLPSDRFSAERPEGSISTLTIQRTEQRDSAMYRCASSLVSSGEAFFGQGTRLTVV.

CDR3 DNA, as far as it was read: TGTGCCAGCAGTCCCAATTCACAGGGGACCAACTATGGC. It translates to CASSPNSQGTNYG. The entire CDR3 is CASSPNSQGTNYGYTF. This chain uses TRBV12-3 or TRBV12-4 with TRBJ1-2; 7 nucleotides line up with TRBD1. The CDR3 end is not reached by the read, which stops 3 residues before it; the germline J gene fills it in. V gave up 5 bases and J gave up 2 bases; unmatched junction bases: 11. The CDR3 runs to 16 residues.

About this clone: This sample also contains other DNA sequences that code for the same CDR3. This CDR3 is CSASGQTMNTEAFF. The sequenced part of the CDR3 DNA is TGCAGTGCTTCGGGACAGACGATGAACACTGAA. This chain joins TRBV20-1 and TRBJ1-1; 7 positions match TRBD1. The read stops 3 residues short of the end of the CDR3; the missing end is completed from the germline J gene. V shed 5 bases, J shed 0 bases, and the junction held 6 bases outside the gene matches. CDR1 and CDR2 from the germline V gene are DFQATT and SNEGSKA (reference sequence). This CDR3 contains 14 residues.

In regard to this clone: The CDR3 end is not reached by the read, which stops 3 residues before it; the germline J gene fills it in. The rearrangement joins TRBV24-1 to TRBJ2-2; TRBD2 matches 12 bases. Looked up from germline, CDR1 is KGHDR and CDR2 is SFDVKD. This CDR3 has 18 residues. The V and J ends lost 3 bases and 1 base, in that order; junction bases with no gene match: 5. The sequenced part of the CDR3 DNA is TGTGCCACCAGTGATACCCCGGGACTAGCGGGGAACACCGGGGAG. It yields the protein CATSDTPGLAGNTGE. The whole CDR3 sequence reads CATSDTPGLAGNTGELFF.

Worth noting for this clone: The read terminates 3 residues before the CDR3 end, so the remaining end is supplied by the germline J gene. The genes are TRBV5-1 and TRBJ2-2; D may be TRBD1 (6 bases). CDR3 length: 14 residues. The germline V gene encodes CDR1 SGHRS and CDR2 YFSETQ. The covered CDR3 bases are TGCGCCAGCAGCTTGGGGGACAATTATGAAAAG. This encodes CASSLGDNYEK. The whole CDR3 protein is CASSLGDNYEKLFF. Full variable domain (remainder filled in from reference TRBV5-1 and TRBJ2-2): KAGVTQTPRYLIKTRGQQVTLSCSPISGHRSVSWYQQTPGQGLQFLFEYFSETQRNKGNFPGRFSGRQFSNSRSEMNVSTLELGDSALYLCASSLGDNYEKLFFGEGSRLTVL.

Concerning this clone itself: The observed sequence ends 3 residues before the CDR3 terminus, with the missing tail filled in from the germline J gene. This chain uses TRBV12-3 or TRBV12-4 with TRBJ1-1; perhaps TRBD1 as D (5 bases). The CDR3 spans 13 residues. V was shortened by 3 bases and J by 4 bases, with 9 bases between the two germline ends. CDR3 DNA, as far as it was read: TGTGCCAGCAGTTTCACAAGGGGCACTGAA. This gives the protein CASSFTRGTE. The CDR3 in its entirety is CASSFTRGTEAFF.

As to this clone: The read gets to within 3 residues of the CDR3 end, and the germline J gene fills in the rest. The chain uses TRBV20-1 and TRBJ1-1; D is perhaps TRBD1 (6 bases). The CDR3 runs to 17 residues. Germline loops: CDR1 DFQATT, CDR2 SNEGSKA (reference sequence). Trimming stripped 6 bases from V and 4 bases from J, with 27 bases between. The CDR3 is CSANKRKRGGGITEAFF. The covered CDR3 bases are TGCAGTGCCAACAAAAGAAAAAGGGGGGGAGGCATCACTGAA.

Remarks on this clone: Coverage ceases 3 residues before the CDR3 finishes, and the germline J gene fills in the end. The chain employs TRBV12-3 or TRBV12-4 and TRBJ2-7; no clear D. The V end was cut by 2 bases, the J end by 0 bases, with 8 bases between. This CDR3 contains 14 residues. The CDR3 sequence: CASSLLAFSYEQYF. CDR3 DNA, as far as it was read: TGTGCCAGCAGTTTATTGGCTTTCTCCTACGAG.

Remarks on this clone: The CDR3 end is not reached by the read, which stops 3 residues before it; the germline J gene fills it in. The chain recombines TRBV5-6 with TRBJ2-3, with a tentative D call TRBD1 (6 bases). CDR3 size: 13 residues. The V and J ends lost 4 bases and 5 bases respectively, with 11 bases between them. CDR1 SGHDT and CDR2 YYEEEE come from the germline V gene. The part of the CDR3 DNA that was read is TGTGCCAGCAGCACAGGGAGTTTAGATACG. Protein product: CASSTGSLDT. The complete CDR3 sequence is CASSTGSLDTQYF.

As to this clone: The DNA ends 3 residues before the CDR3 does, and the rest of the CDR3 is filled in from the germline J gene. This chain joins TRBV9 and TRBJ2-1; D ambiguous. Trimming pared 3 bases from V and 6 bases from J, leaving 7 bases between. This CDR3 has 12 residues. The germline V gene has CDR1 SGDLS and CDR2 YYNGEE. The CDR3 loop is CASSAPSNEQFF. The sequenced CDR3 bases are TGTGCCAGCAGCGCCCCATCCAATGAG.

Worth noting for this clone: The read ends 3 residues early relative to the CDR3; the germline J gene fills the gap. The chain combines TRBV19 with TRBJ2-7; tentatively, D is TRBD1 (6 bases). The CDR3 runs 14 residues. CDR1 LNHDA and CDR2 SQIVND come from the germline V gene (reference sequence). V was pared by 5 bases and J by 5 bases, with 16 bases between. CDR3 in amino acids: CASSPTGHKHEQYF. Partial CDR3 DNA: TGTGCCAGTAGTCCTACGGGACATAAGCACGAG.

Of note for this clone: The CDR3 is cut off 3 residues early in the read; its end comes from the germline J gene. The chain couples TRBV29-1 to TRBJ1-1; D remains unclear. This CDR3 has 11 amino acids. V was trimmed by 5 bases and J by 4 bases, leaving 8 bases between them. In germline, CDR1 is SQVTM, CDR2 ANQGSEA. The CDR3 region is CSVSVITEAFF. The sequenced part of the CDR3 DNA is TGCAGCGTTTCGGTGATCACTGAA.

Notes on this clone: Sequencing ends 3 residues short of the CDR3 end; the germline J gene provides the rest. This chain connects TRBV29-1 to TRBJ2-3; TRBD1 matches 7 bases. Germline V gives CDR1 SQVTM, CDR2 ANQGSEA. This CDR3 comprises 11 residues. The sequenced CDR3 bases are TGCAGCGTGAACACAGGGGAGACG. It translates to CSVNTGET. The CDR3 reads in full as CSVNTGETQYF.

As to this clone: With the read ending 3 residues before the CDR3 end, the germline J gene is used to fill in that end. The gene calls are TRBV7-2 and TRBJ1-1; D possibly corresponds to TRBD1 (5 bases). The V end lost 4 bases, the J end lost 0 bases, and 9 bases lay between the germline ends. CDR1 is SGHTA and CDR2 is FQGNSA in the germline V gene. The CDR3 runs 14 residues. The CDR3 here is CASSWDSMNTEAFF. The part of the CDR3 DNA that was read is TGTGCCAGCAGCTGGGACTCAATGAACACTGAA.

As for this clone: Germline is not matched at one junction end, which may reflect a read error. Read data end 3 residues before the CDR3 end; the end is taken from the germline J gene. The gene calls are TRBV7-3 and TRBJ2-7; weak D call: TRBD1 (5 bases). Germline V gene data show CDR1 as SGHTA and CDR2 as FQGTGA. The CDR3 runs 13 residues. The part of the CDR3 DNA that was read is TGTTCCAGCAGCTTGGGGCTAGCCTACGAG. Translating it yields CSSSLGLAYE. The entire CDR3 protein is CSSSLGLAYEQYF.

As for this clone: The sequence runs out 3 residues before the end of the CDR3; the remainder is reconstructed from the germline J gene. The V gene is TRBV7-9, the J gene TRBJ2-3; the D gene is possibly TRBD2 (6 bases). Germline CDR1 is SEHNR and CDR2 is FQNEAQ (reference sequence). V lost 8 bases and J 6 bases, leaving 18 bases between the germline ends. CDR3 length: 14 amino acids. The CDR3 protein is CASGGLEGVDTQYF. The sequenced part of the CDR3 DNA is TGTGCCAGCGGGGGGTTGGAGGGCGTGGATACG.

About this clone: The read terminates 3 residues ahead of where the CDR3 ends, so the germline J gene completes it. The V and J genes are TRBV6-4 and TRBJ1-5; D is ambiguous. Germline CDR1 and CDR2: MRHNA and SNTAGT. CDR3 length: 14 amino acids. V was clipped by 6 bases and J by 2 bases, with 11 bases between them. The CDR3 DNA, read in part, is TGTGCCAGCAGCGAGTTTAGGGGCAATCAGCCC. It translates to CASSEFRGNQP. The whole CDR3 protein reads CASSEFRGNQPQHF.

A remark on this clone: The read finishes 3 residues shy of the CDR3 end, and the germline J gene is used to complete it. V gene TRBV7-6 combines with J gene TRBJ2-7, with D perhaps TRBD1 (6 bases). The CDR3 has 14 amino acids. Germline CDR1 is SGHVS and CDR2 is FNYEAQ. The V end lost 5 bases, the J end lost 1 base, and 12 bases lay between the germline ends. The CDR3 spells CASSPQGSSYEQYF. The sequenced CDR3 bases are TGTGCCAGCAGCCCACAGGGATCGTCCTACGAG.

Concerning this clone: The read falls 3 residues short of the CDR3 end, and the missing part is taken from the germline J gene. The gene calls are TRBV20-1 and TRBJ2-7; 8 bases are a match to TRBD1. The V gene end was trimmed by 5 bases and the J gene end by 3 bases; junction bases not matched to a gene: 9. The germline gives CDR1 DFQATT, CDR2 SNEGSKA (reference sequence). This CDR3 has 14 residues. The DNA read from the CDR3 is TGCAGTGCTTCCTCGGACAGGGCCATCTACGAG. It specifies CSASSDRAIYE. The entire CDR3 sequence reads CSASSDRAIYEQYF.

Of note for this clone: Read coverage stops 3 residues before the CDR3 terminus; the germline J gene supplies the remainder. J is TRBJ1-1 and V is TRBV7-6; 8 bases map to TRBD1. V was pared by 5 bases and J by 3 bases, with 11 bases of the junction left unmatched. The CDR3 covers 16 residues. Looked up from germline, CDR1 is SGHVS and CDR2 is FNYEAQ. CDR3 amino acids: CASSMPGTGLYTEAFF. The CDR3 DNA, read in part, is TGTGCCAGCAGCATGCCCGGGACAGGTTTGTACACTGAA.

About this clone itself: The CDR3 end is not reached by the read, which stops 3 residues before it; the germline J gene fills it in. The sample contains more than one DNA sequence encoding this CDR3. The chain joins TRBV18 to TRBJ2-2, with TRBD1 identical over 11 bases. The CDR3 loop spans 18 amino acids. CDR1 KGHSH and CDR2 LQKENI come from the germline V gene. The CDR3 sequence is CASSPRGGTGGINEKLFF. The part of the CDR3 DNA that was read is TGTGCCAGCTCACCCCGCGGCGGGACAGGGGGGATTAATGAAAAG.

Worth noting for this clone: The read comes to an end 3 residues before the CDR3 does, leaving the germline J gene to fill in the end. This chain joins TRBV19 and TRBJ2-6; no clear D. The germline V and J ends were trimmed by 1 base and 0 bases, with 4 bases remaining between them. Per germline, CDR1 LNHDA and CDR2 SQIVND (reference sequence). This CDR3 region has 15 residues. The CDR3 sequence: CASSIGLSGANVLTF. CDR3 bases read: TGTGCCAGTAGTATAGGACTCTCTGGGGCCAACGTC.

Concerning this clone itself: The read terminates 3 residues before the CDR3 end, so the remaining end is supplied by the germline J gene. The chain uses TRBV20-1 and TRBJ2-3, with a tentative D call TRBD2 (6 bases). The germline V and J ends were trimmed by 1 base and 4 bases, with 12 bases remaining between them. The length of the CDR3 is 14 residues. Germline assignment: CDR1 DFQATT and CDR2 SNEGSKA (reference sequence). The covered CDR3 bases are TGCAGTGCTAGAGTGCGGGGAAGCGCAGATACG. It is translated as CSARVRGSADT. The CDR3 reads in full as CSARVRGSADTQYF.

For this clone: The read is 3 residues too short to cover the CDR3 end, so that end is filled in from the germline J gene. The chain has TRBV7-9 and TRBJ1-1, with a weak D call TRBD1 (5 bases). This CDR3 has 12 residues. Germline CDR1 SEHNR, CDR2 FQNEAQ (reference sequence). CDR3 protein: CASSLWAGLAFF. The sequenced part of the CDR3 DNA is TGTGCCAGCAGCTTGTGGGCAGGGTTA.

Turning to this clone: The sequence runs out 3 residues before the end of the CDR3; the remainder is reconstructed from the germline J gene. The rearrangement links TRBV20-1 to TRBJ2-1; TRBD2 matches at 8 bases. The V gene's germline CDR1 is DFQATT and CDR2 SNEGSKA (reference sequence). V shed 5 bases, J shed 9 bases, and the junction held 3 bases outside the gene matches. This CDR3 contains 11 residues. The covered CDR3 bases are TGCAGTGCTCGGACTAGCAGTGAG. Translation: CSARTSSE. The complete CDR3 protein is CSARTSSEQFF.

Regarding this clone: The sequence runs out 3 residues before the end of the CDR3; the remainder is reconstructed from the germline J gene. V usage is TRBV10-1 and J usage is TRBJ2-3, with D unresolved. The CDR3 is 13 amino acids. Germline V gene sequence: CDR1 WNHNN, CDR2 SYGVQD (reference sequence). Deletions cut 6 bases from V and 5 bases from J, with 12 bases between. The part of the CDR3 DNA that was read is TGCGCCAGCAGCCCCCTCCTAGGAGATACG. Its translation is CASSPLLGDT. The complete CDR3 reads CASSPLLGDTQYF.

Concerning this clone itself: The CDR3 end lies 3 residues beyond the end of the read and is filled in from the germline J gene. This chain connects TRBV7-3 to TRBJ2-2, with 7 bases lining up with TRBD1. CDR1 and CDR2 (germline): SGHTA, FQGTGA. The CDR3 is 16 residues long. The J segment lost 2 bases and the V segment lost 4 bases, leaving 7 bases of the junction unmatched. The CDR3 DNA, read in part, is TGTGCCAGCAGCTCCCAAGGGACAGCCAACACCGGGGAG. Its translation: CASSSQGTANTGE. The full CDR3 reads CASSSQGTANTGELFF.

A word on this clone: Read data end 3 residues before the CDR3 end; the end is taken from the germline J gene. This chain links TRBV5-1 with TRBJ1-2, with 11 positions matching TRBD1. Germline CDR1 is SGHRS and CDR2 is YFSETQ. V lost 3 bases, J lost 7 bases, and 11 bases stayed unmatched. The CDR3 runs to 16 residues. The chain's CDR3 is CASSSDGTGGQGGYTF. The sequenced CDR3 bases are TGCGCCAGCAGCTCGGACGGGACAGGGGGTCAGGGTGGC.

With regard to this clone: The read terminates 3 residues before the CDR3 end, so the remaining end is supplied by the germline J gene. The chain is built from TRBV23-1 and TRBJ1-2; 7 bases are shared with TRBD1. TRBV23-1 is marked as an open reading frame, function uncertain. The CDR3 consists of 17 residues. V dropped 2 bases and J dropped 3; count of bases not matched to a gene: 12. The DNA read from the CDR3 is TGCGCCAGCAGTCAACCAAGGGACAGATCAAGGGACTATGGC. As protein: CASSQPRDRSRDYG. Given in full, the CDR3 is CASSQPRDRSRDYGYTF.